This TCR beta chain was obtained from a study of OX40 agonist ivuxolimab in advanced cancers. Study context: Dose-escalation patients had hepatocellular carcinoma, melanoma, renal cell or head and neck cancer. The mean age was around 56 years, ranging from roughly 23 to 79, with about four fifths of participants male. Partial responses occurred in Three dose-escalation patients, one with hepatocellular carcinoma and two with cutaneous melanoma. The study, taken as a whole, reports: In CD8+ T cells, expanded clones were on average more numerous than in CD4+.

Germline trimming cut 3 bases from V and 6 bases from J; bases unmatched to any gene: 7. This CDR3 contains 15 residues. The germline gives CDR1 MNHEY, CDR2 SMNVEV (reference sequence). This clone has just one count. Its target is unknown. Assay used: immunoSEQ multiplex PCR; TCRdb lists only in-frame clones, some missing. The sample records tens of thousands of clones, 79% being singletons. This chain connects TRBV27 to TRBJ1-5; 8 positions match TRBD1. The receptor was isolated from an adult with an advanced solid tumor such as melanoma, head and neck, liver or kidney cancer. The sample in question was CD4+ or CD8+ T cells sorted from blood, obtained in a trial of the OX40 agonist ivuxolimab. CDR3 bases: TGTGCCAGCAGTTTTACGACCGGGACAGGTCAGCCCCAGCATTTT. Encoded protein: CASSFTTGTGQPQHF.